This paragraph reports one T cell receptor beta chain. Its antigen is not known. The data originate from a study of prognosis after radiotherapy for stage I lung cancer. Whole-study results and caveats: Counted unique TCR clones declined after stereotactic body radiation therapy (median approximately 9,600 versus 7,200).

V was shortened by 5 bases and J by 13 bases, with 21 bases between the two germline ends. The CDR3 length is 14 residues. Germline loops: CDR1 MNHEY, CDR2 SVGEGT. Genomic DNA provided the template from which TCR beta CDR3 was amplified by two-round multiplex PCR. The use of primers specific to each TRBV and TRBJ gene characterized first-round PCR. In the second PCR round, amplification relied on universal primers. TCRdb re-analysed the multiplex PCR reads in MiXCR, keeping a single row per CDR3 protein. The repertoire includes 20,000 to 25,000 distinct CDR3 sequences, 43% of them detected once, and roughly 30% sits in the top ten. The authors drew approximately 6.6 milliliters of peripheral blood at each of two time points.

This receptor was identified in a donor over 45 with non-small cell lung cancer. This chain connects TRBV6-2 or TRBV6-3 to TRBJ2-1; perhaps TRBD2 as D (6 bases). Source: PBMCs, taken before or after stereotactic body radiation therapy (not recorded which). In nucleotides, the CDR3 is TGTGCCAGCAGTGGGACCGGGACTCTGAGAGGTCAGTTCTTC. As protein: CASSGTGTLRGQFF.